This T cell receptor beta chain came from a study of T-cell memory formation after mild COVID-19 (dated by TCRdb to the early 2020s). Some background on the complete study: TCR sequence clusters from the two donors were found to be largely donor specific. The cohort was made up of two young adult volunteers, one female and one male, who were previously healthy. Longitudinal TCRalpha and TCRbeta repertoire sequencing tracked T-cell clones expanding and contracting after mild COVID-19 in two donors.

V is clipped by 3 bases and J by 4 bases, and the sequence between their germline boundaries is 1 base long. The CDR3 covers 11 residues, taking in both the cysteine and the phenylalanine. Of all the DNA, just the CDR3 is kept, 33 bases in frame from base 1. Ficoll-Paque density gradient centrifugation was the method used to isolate PBMCs. Beyond this particular receptor, the publication reports: Some responding clones were detected in pre-infection memory, which suggested that pre-existing cross-reactive memory T cells had joined the SARS-CoV-2 response. Contracting CD4+ clones were located mainly in the CM and EM memory subsets, whereas CD8+ clones were found to be enriched in EMRA. Clones that contracted from day 15 to 85 showed balanced CD4/CD8 phenotypes, whereas a second wave of clones that expanded from day 15 to 37 leaned towards CD4+. The study included only a couple of mild cases, and larger cohorts that include severe cases with pre-infection samples were judged to be necessary. The second-wave clones that peaked on day 37 were not confirmed to be SARS-CoV-2 specific.

Sequencing was performed on an Illumina NovaSeq 6000. cDNA libraries for TCRalpha and TCRbeta were prepared by 5'RACE using constant-segment primers, with sample barcodes and unique molecular identifiers added. Trizol reagent was used to extract RNA from every sample. Library amplification was performed in two PCR steps, and a second sample barcode and Illumina TruSeq adapters were introduced in the second step. The libraries were sequenced on an Illumina NovaSeq using 2 x 150 bp paired-end reads. The authors' pipeline ran thus. Demultiplexing of reads and collapsing into UMI-guided consensus sequences were performed with migec v1.2.7. Using mixcr v2.1.11, the UMI consensuses were aligned to TRA and TRB V and J templates and assembled into clonotypes. A clonotype was counted as expanded or contracted only when both edgeR and NoisET called the clonotype significant, with the noise models trained on biological replicates. edgeR calls used a false discovery rate-adjusted p below 0.01 and a log2 fold-change threshold of 1. PCA with hierarchical clustering of max-normalized trajectories of the 1000 most abundant clonotypes was used as exploratory dynamics analysis. Separately sequenced CD4+ and CD8+ repertoires were used to assign a CD4 or CD8 phenotype to each responding clone. In TCRdb, the public reads were trimmed at Q25 with fastp and aligned with MiXCR, with productive beta chains retained. Each entry merges the rows of one CDR3 protein and shows their most common DNA and genes. These V and J calls derive from TCRdb rather than the authors' analysis. The sample has hundreds of thousands of distinct CDR3 sequences on record, 28% of them singletons. The ten largest clonotypes hold about 13% of the sample.

This clonotype was seen more than once but under ten times. Its antigen remains unidentified. Base qualities are not provided; no much larger clone lies one nucleotide away. The sample comprised PBMCs or a T cell subset sorted from them (not recorded which). This receptor was taken from an adult woman who had mild COVID-19 (a few samples of this study predate the infection). The sample titles of this study are shuffled in the database, so cell type and time point are left out; the donor was told from shared clones. The chain couples TRBV12-3 or TRBV12-4 to TRBJ1-5; no D segment can be confidently identified. The DNA sequence is given as TGTGCCAGCAGTTTGAATCAGCCCCAGCATTTT. Protein translation: CASSLNQPQHF.